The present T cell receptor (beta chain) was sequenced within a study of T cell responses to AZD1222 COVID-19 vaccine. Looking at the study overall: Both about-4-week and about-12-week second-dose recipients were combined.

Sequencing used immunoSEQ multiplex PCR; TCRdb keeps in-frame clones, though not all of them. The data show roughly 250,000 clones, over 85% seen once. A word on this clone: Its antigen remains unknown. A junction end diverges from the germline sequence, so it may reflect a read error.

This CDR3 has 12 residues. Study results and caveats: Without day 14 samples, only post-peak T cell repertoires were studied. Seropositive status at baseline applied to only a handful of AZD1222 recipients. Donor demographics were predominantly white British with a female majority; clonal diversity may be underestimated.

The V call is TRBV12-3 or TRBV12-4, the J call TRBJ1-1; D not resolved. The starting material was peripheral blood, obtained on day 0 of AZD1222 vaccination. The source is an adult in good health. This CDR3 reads CASSFPAGPFFF. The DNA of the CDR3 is TGTGCCAGCAGTTTTCCTGCAGGCCCCTTTTTTTTT.